The TCR beta chain under discussion was sequenced for a study of T cell responses to AZD1222 COVID-19 vaccine. Sequenced by immunoSEQ multiplex PCR; TCRdb stores in-frame clones only, minus some. This table holds around 150,000 clones, about 91% found once. It was second doses at about 4 or about 12 weeks that were pooled. The CDR3 runs 16 residues. In germline, CDR1 is MGHRA, CDR2 YSYEKL. The V gene end was trimmed by 3 bases and the J gene end by 1 base; junction bases not matched to a gene: 7. Study observations and caveats: Nearly half of spike-specific TCRs reportedly go after variant regions that carry no mutations. Repertoire sampling happened only post peak T cell response.

In the case of this clone: What it binds is not known.

The source is an adult who received the AZD1222 COVID-19 vaccine. This sample comprised peripheral blood, obtained 28 days after the second AZD1222 dose. The chain links TRBV4-1 to TRBJ1-1; 8 bases line up with TRBD1. The CDR3 sequence: CASSHRDRFGNTEAFF. Written as DNA, the CDR3 is TGCGCCAGCAGCCACCGGGACAGGTTCGGGAACACTGAAGCTTTCTTT.